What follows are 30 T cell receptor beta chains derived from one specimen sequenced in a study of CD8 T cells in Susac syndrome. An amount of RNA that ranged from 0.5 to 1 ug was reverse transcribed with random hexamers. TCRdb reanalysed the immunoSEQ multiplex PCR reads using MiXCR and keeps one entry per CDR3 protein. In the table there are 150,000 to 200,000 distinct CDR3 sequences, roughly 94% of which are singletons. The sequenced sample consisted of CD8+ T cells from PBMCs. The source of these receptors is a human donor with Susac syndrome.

CDR3 region: CASSLPSGSVTDTQYF. In nucleotides, the CDR3 is TGTGCCAGCAGCTTACCTAGCGGGAGTGTCACAGATACGCAGTATTTT. V and J are TRBV7-2 and TRBJ2-3, with TRBD2 matching 10 bases. The CDR3 is 16 amino acids. Germline-derived CDR1 and CDR2 are SGHTA and FQGNSA. Losses at the gene ends were 2 bases for V and 2 bases for J; bases not matched to a gene: 4.

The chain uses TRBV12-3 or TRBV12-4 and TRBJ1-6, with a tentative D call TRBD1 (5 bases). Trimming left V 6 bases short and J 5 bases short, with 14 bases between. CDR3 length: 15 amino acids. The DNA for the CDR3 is TGTGCCAGCAGCTTGCGGACACGGAATAATTCACCCCTCCACTTT. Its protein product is CASSLRTRNNSPLHF.

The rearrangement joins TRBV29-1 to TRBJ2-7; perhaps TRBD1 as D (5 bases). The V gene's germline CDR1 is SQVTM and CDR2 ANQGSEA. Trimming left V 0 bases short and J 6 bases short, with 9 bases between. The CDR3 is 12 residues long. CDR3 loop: CSVEDQGAEQYF. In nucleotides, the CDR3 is TGCAGCGTTGAAGATCAAGGGGCCGAGCAGTACTTC.

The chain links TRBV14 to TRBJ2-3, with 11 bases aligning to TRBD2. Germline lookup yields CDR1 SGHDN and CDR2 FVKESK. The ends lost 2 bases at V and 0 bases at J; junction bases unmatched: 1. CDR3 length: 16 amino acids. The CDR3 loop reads CASSQRLAGSTDTQYF. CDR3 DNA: TGTGCCAGCAGCCAAAGACTAGCGGGGAGCACAGATACGCAGTATTTT.

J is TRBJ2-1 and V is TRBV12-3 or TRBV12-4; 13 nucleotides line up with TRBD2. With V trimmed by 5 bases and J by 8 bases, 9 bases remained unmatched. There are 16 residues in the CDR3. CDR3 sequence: CASSARTSGRGDEQFF. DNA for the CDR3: TGTGCCAGCAGTGCCCGGACTAGCGGGAGAGGGGATGAGCAGTTCTTC.

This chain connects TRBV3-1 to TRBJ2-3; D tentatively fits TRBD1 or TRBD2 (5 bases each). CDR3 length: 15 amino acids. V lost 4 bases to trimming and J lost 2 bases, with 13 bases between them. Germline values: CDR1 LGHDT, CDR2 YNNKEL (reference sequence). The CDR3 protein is CASSPGTDATDTQYF. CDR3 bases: TGTGCCAGCAGCCCAGGGACCGACGCCACAGATACGCAGTATTTT.

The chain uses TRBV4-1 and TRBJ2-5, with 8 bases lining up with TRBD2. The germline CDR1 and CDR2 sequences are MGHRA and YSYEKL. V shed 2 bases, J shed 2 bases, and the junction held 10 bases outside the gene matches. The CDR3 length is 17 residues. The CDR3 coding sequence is TGCGCCAGCAGCCAATCCCTTTCGGGGGGGAAGCAAGAGACCCAGTACTTC. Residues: CASSQSLSGGKQETQYF.

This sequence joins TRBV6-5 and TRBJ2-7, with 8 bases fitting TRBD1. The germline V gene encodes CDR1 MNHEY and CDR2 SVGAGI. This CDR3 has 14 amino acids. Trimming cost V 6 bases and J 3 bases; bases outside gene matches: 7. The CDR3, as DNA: TGTGCCAGCAGAATCGGACAGGGAAACTACGAGCAGTACTTC. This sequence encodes CASRIGQGNYEQYF.

The CDR3: CASSPWDRDYGYTF. The CDR3 bases are TGTGCCAGCAGCCCGTGGGACAGGGACTATGGCTACACCTTC. J is TRBJ1-2 and V is TRBV9; 9 bases are shared with TRBD1. This CDR3 spans 14 amino acids. V trimming: 4 bases; J trimming: 3 bases; junction bases outside the gene matches: 4. Germline V CDR1 and CDR2: SGDLS, YYNGEE.

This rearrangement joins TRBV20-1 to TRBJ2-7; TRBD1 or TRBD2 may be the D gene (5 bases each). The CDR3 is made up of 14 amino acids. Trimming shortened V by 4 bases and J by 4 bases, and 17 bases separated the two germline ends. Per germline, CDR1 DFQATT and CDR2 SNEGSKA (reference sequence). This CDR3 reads CSANLGVRAYEQYF. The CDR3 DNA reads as TGCAGTGCTAATTTGGGGGTACGTGCGTACGAGCAGTACTTC.

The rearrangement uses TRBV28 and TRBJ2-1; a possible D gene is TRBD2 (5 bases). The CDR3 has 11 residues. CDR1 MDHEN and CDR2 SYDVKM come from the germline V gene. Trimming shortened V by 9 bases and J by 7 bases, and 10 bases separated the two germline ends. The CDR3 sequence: CASYTGNEQFF. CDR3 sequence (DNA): TGTGCCAGTTACACGGGAAATGAGCAGTTCTTC.

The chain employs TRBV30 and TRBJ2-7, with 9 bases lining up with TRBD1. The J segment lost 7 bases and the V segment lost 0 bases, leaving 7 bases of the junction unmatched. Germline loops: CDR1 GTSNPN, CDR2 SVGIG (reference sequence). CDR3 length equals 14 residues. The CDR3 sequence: CAWSVTRTGDEQYF. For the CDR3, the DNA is TGTGCCTGGAGTGTAACTAGGACAGGGGATGAGCAGTACTTC.

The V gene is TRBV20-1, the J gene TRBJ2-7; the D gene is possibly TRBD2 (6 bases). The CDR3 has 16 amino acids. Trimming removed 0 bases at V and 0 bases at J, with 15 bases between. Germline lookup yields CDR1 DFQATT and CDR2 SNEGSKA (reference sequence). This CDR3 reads CSARDRQGGLSYEQYF. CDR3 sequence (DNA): TGCAGTGCTAGAGATCGGCAGGGAGGACTCTCCTACGAGCAGTACTTC.

The CDR3 bases are TGTGCCAGCAGCGCTACCGGGACAGGGGGGACGCGAGGGAATGAAAAACTGTTTTTT. It translates to CASSATGTGGTRGNEKLFF. The J gene is TRBJ1-4, the V gene TRBV9, with 11 bases matching TRBD1. The trim removed 3 bases at V and 5 bases at J, leaving 15 bases unmatched. Germline V gives CDR1 SGDLS, CDR2 YYNGEE. This CDR3 contains 19 residues.

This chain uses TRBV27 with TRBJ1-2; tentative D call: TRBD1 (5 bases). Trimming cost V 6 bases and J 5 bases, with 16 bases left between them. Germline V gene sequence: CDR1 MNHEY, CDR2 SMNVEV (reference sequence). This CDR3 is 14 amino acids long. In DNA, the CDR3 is TGTGCCAGCAGGCCTTTGGGGGTTCTATATGGCTACACCTTC. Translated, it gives CASRPLGVLYGYTF.

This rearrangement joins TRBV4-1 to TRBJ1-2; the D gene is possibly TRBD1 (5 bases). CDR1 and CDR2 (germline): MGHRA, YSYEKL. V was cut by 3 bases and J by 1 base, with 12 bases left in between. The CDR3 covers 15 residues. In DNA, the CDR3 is TGCGCCAGCAGCCACTTGTCGGGACGTAACTATGGCTACACCTTC. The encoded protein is CASSHLSGRNYGYTF.

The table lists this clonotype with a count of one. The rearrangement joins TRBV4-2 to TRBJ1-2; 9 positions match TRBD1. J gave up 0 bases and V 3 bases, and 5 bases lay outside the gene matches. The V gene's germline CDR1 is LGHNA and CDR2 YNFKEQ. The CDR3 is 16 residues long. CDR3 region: CASSQDRGPANYGYTF. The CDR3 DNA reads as TGTGCCAGCAGCCAGGACAGGGGACCCGCTAACTATGGCTACACCTTC.

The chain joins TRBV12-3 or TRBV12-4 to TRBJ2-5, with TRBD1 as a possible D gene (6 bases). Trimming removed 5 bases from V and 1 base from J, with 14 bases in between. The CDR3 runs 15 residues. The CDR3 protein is CASSNRRDTQETQYF. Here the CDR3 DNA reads TGTGCCAGCAGTAATCGCCGGGACACCCAAGAGACCCAGTACTTC.

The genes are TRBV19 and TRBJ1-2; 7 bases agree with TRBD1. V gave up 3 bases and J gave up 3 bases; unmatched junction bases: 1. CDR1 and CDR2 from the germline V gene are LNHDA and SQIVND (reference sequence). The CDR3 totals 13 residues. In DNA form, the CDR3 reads TGTGCCAGTAGTATTACAGGGGACTATGGCTACACCTTC. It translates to CASSITGDYGYTF.

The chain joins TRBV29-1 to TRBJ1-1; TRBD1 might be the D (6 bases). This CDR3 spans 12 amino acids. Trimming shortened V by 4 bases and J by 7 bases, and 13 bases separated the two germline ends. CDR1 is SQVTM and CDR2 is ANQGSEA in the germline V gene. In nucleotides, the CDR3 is TGCAGCGTTGTGGGGCAGGGGAATGAAGCTTTCTTT. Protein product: CSVVGQGNEAFF.

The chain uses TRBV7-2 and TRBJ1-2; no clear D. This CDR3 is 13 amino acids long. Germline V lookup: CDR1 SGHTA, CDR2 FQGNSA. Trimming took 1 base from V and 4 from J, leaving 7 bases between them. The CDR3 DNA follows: TGTGCCAGCAGCTTAGAACAGATCTATGGCTACACCTTC. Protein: CASSLEQIYGYTF.

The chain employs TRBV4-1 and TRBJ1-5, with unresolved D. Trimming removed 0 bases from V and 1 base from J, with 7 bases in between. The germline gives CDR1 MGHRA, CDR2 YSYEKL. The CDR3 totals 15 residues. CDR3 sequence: CASSQEDGSNQPQHF. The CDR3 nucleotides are TGCGCCAGCAGCCAAGAGGACGGAAGCAATCAGCCCCAGCATTTT.

The CDR3 loop reads CATRLTGEQETQYF. The CDR3 coding sequence is TGTGCCACCAGATTAACGGGGGAGCAAGAGACCCAGTACTTC. The V and J genes are TRBV15 and TRBJ2-5, with D possibly TRBD2 on 6 matching bases. Germline CDR1 LNHNV, CDR2 YYDKDF (reference sequence). This CDR3 spans 14 amino acids. Trimming removed 6 bases at V and 2 bases at J, with 13 bases between. Based on the CDR3 plus reference TRBV15 and TRBJ2-5, the full variable domain is DAMVIQNPRYQVTQFGKPVTLSCSQTLNHNVMYWYQQKSSQAPKLLFHYYDKDFNNEADTPDNFQSRRPNTSFCFLDIRSPGLGDTAMYLCATRLTGEQETQYFGPGTRLLVL.

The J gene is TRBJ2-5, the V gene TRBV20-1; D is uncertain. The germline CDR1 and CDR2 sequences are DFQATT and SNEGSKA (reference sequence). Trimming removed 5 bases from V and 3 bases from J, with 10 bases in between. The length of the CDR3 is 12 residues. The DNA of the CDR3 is TGCAGTGCTCGCCCCGATGAAGAGACCCAGTACTTC. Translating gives CSARPDEETQYF.

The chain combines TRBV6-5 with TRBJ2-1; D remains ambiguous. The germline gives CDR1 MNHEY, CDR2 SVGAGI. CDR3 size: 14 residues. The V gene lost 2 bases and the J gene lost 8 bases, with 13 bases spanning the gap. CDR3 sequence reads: CASSYASEEYEQFF. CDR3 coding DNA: TGTGCCAGCAGTTACGCCTCCGAGGAGTATGAGCAGTTCTTC.

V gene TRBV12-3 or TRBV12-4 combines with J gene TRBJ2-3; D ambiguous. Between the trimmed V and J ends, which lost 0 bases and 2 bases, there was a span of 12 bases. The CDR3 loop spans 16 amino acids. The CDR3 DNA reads TGTGCCAGCAGTTTAGCGCAGACTTCAGACACAGATACGCAGTATTTT. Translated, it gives CASSLAQTSDTDTQYF.

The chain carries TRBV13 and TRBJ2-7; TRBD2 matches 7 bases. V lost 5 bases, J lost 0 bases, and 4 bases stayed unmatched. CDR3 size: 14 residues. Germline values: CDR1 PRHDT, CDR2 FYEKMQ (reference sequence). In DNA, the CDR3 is TGTGCCAGCAGCCCGGGGAGGGGCTCCTACGAGCAGTACTTC. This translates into CASSPGRGSYEQYF.

The CDR3, as DNA: TGCGCCAGCAGCCAAGATTTTCTCCCAATAGTTTCCCTCCACTTT. It translates to CASSQDFLPIVSLHF. The chain is built from TRBV4-1 and TRBJ1-6; no definite D call. This CDR3 region has 15 residues. Germline CDR1 is MGHRA and CDR2 is YSYEKL. Trimming stripped 0 bases from V and 14 bases from J, with 17 bases between.

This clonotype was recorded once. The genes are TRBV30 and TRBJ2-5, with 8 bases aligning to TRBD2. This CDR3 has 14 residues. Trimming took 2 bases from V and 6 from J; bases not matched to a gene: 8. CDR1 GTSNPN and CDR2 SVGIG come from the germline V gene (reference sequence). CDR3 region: CAWSQPGLVKTQYF. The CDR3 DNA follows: TGTGCCTGGAGTCAGCCGGGACTAGTTAAGACCCAGTACTTC.

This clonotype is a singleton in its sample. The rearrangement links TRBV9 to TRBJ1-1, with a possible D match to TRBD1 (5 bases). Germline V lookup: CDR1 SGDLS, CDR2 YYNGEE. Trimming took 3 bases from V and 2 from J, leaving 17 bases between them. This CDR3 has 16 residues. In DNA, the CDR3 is TGTGCCAGCAGCGCGGCACCTCAGGGTTCCAACACTGAAGCTTTCTTT. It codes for CASSAAPQGSNTEAFF.